The clone carrying this TCR beta chain was seen a single time. The primer mix had 60 Vbeta and 13 Jbeta primers. Data came from immunoSEQ multiplex PCR; TCRdb stores just in-frame clones and leaves some out. The top ten hold around 4.3% of the sample, which has about 90,000 clones, about three quarters seen once. The CDR3 consists of 15 residues. V dropped 4 bases and J dropped 5; count of bases not matched to a gene: 5. Germline CDR1 SGHTA, CDR2 FQGNSA. The data were taken from a study of cytomegalovirus exposure and HLA in healthy donors. Sequences were obtained from PBMCs. This sequence joins TRBV7-2 and TRBJ1-5; 10 nucleotides match TRBD1. This clonotype was sampled from a woman between 35 and 50 years old in good health and CMV-seropositive. This CDR3 is CASSSPGQGHQPQHF. CDR3 in DNA: TGTGCCAGCAGCTCCCCGGGACAGGGGCATCAGCCCCAGCATTTT.